Below, 4 T cell receptor beta chains from the same sample are listed, as sequenced in a study of blood T cells in healthy people across ages. The use of a sample-barcoded 5' primer and a J-beta primer mix characterized a second PCR of about 6 to 11 cycles. In TCRdb, the 5' RACE reads were re-called with MiXCR into one record per CDR3 protein. The table records 1.5 million to 1.9 million distinct CDR3 sequences, less than 45% of them present only once. Specimen: blood. These receptors were taken from a young woman in good health.

The V gene is TRBV18, the J gene TRBJ2-5; unclear D gene. The ends were cut back, 0 bases at V and 11 bases at J, with 16 bases in the middle. CDR3 length: 14 amino acids. The germline gives CDR1 KGHSH, CDR2 LQKENI. In DNA form, the CDR3 reads TGTGCCAGCTCACCACCGACCACCTACAATGAGCAGTACTTC. It encodes CASSPPTTYNEQYF. The full variable domain, rest sourced from reference TRBV18 and TRBJ2-5, is NAGVMQNPRHLVRRRGQEARLRCSPMKGHSHVYWYRQLPEEGLKFMVYLQKENIIDESGMPKERFSAEFPKEGPSILRIQQVVRGDSAAYFCASSPPTTYNEQYFGPGTRLLVL.

This clonotype was seen more than once but under ten times. The rearrangement links TRBV7-2 to TRBJ1-2; TRBD1 might be the D (6 bases). The V end was cut by 1 base, the J end by 2 bases, with 14 bases between. Germline V gene data show CDR1 as SGHTA and CDR2 as FQGNSA. The CDR3 spans 16 residues. The CDR3 coding sequence is TGTGCCAGCAGCTTAGGACAGGCCTACCCCAACTATGGCTACACCTTC. It is translated as CASSLGQAYPNYGYTF.

This clonotype was detected only a few times. This sequence joins TRBV7-9 and TRBJ1-1; D perhaps matches TRBD1 (5 bases). The CDR3 is 16 residues long. Germline CDR1 reads SEHNR; CDR2 reads FQNEAQ (reference sequence). V was trimmed by 6 bases and J by 2 bases, leaving 19 bases between them. Here the CDR3 DNA reads TGTGCCAGCAGACGCCGGGACGGGACCCGTAACACTGAAGCTTTCTTT. Translated, it gives CASRRRDGTRNTEAFF. The full variable domain, completed using reference TRBV7-9 and TRBJ1-1, is DTGVSQNPRHKITKRGQNVTFRCDPISEHNRLYWYRQTLGQGPEFLTYFQNEAQLEKSRLLSDRFSAERPKGSFSTLEIQRTEQGDSAMYLCASRRRDGTRNTEAFFGQGTRLTVV.

This rearrangement joins TRBV20-1 to TRBJ2-3; D not resolved. Germline CDR1 reads DFQATT; CDR2 reads SNEGSKA (reference sequence). The ends were cut back, 5 bases at V and 0 bases at J, with 12 bases in the middle. The CDR3 is 14 amino acids. CDR3 nucleotide sequence: TGCAGTGCTCCTAAATCTACTAGCACAGATACGCAGTATTTT. It codes for CSAPKSTSTDTQYF.